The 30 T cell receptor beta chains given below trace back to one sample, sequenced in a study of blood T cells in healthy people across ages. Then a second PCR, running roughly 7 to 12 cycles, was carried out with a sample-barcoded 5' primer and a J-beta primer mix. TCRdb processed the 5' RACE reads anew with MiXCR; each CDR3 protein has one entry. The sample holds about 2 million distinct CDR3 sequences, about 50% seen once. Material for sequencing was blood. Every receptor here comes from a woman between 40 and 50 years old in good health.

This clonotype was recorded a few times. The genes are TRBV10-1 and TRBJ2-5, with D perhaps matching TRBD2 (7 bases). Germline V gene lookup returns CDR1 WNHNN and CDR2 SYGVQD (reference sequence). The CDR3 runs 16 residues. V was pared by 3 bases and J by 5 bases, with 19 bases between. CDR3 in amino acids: CASSEGRGLPRETQYF. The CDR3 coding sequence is TGCGCCAGCAGTGAAGGGAGGGGGTTACCCAGGGAGACCCAGTACTTC.

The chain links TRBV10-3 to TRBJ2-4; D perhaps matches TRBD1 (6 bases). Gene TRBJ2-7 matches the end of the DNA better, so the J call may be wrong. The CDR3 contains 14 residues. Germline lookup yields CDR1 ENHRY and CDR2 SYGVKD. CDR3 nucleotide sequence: TGTGCCATCAGTGAACAGAACAGGGTGGGCGAGCAGTACTTC. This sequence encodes CAISEQNRVGEQYF.

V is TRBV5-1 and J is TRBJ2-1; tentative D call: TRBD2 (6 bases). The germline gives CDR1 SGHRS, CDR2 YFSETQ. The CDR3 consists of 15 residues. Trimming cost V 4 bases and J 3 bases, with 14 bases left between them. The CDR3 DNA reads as TGCGCCAGCAGCGAGGAGGGGAACTACTACAATGAGCAGTTCTTC. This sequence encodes CASSEEGNYYNEQFF.

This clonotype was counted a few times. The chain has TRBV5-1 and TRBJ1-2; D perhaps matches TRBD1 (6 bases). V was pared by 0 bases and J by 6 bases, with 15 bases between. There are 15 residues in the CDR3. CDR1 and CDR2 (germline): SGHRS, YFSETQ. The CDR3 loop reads CASSLEGVADDGYTF. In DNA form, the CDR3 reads TGCGCCAGCAGCTTGGAGGGGGTGGCCGACGATGGCTACACCTTC.

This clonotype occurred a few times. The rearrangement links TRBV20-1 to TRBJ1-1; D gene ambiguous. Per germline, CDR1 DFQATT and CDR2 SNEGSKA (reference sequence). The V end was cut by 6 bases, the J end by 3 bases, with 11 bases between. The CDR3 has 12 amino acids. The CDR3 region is CSATTLDTEAFF. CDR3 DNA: TGCAGTGCAACGACTCTGGACACTGAAGCTTTCTTT.

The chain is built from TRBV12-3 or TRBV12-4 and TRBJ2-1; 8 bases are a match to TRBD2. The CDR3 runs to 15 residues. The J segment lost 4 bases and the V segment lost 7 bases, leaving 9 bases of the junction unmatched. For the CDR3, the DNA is TGTGCCAGCAACCCGTTTAGCGGGGCATACAATGAGCAGTTCTTC. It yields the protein CASNPFSGAYNEQFF.

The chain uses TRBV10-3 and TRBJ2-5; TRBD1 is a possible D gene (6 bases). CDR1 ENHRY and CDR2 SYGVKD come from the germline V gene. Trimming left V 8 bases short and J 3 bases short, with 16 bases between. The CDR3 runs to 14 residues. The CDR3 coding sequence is TGTGCCATCTCCTTCGCCACAGGGAAAGAGACCCAGTACTTC. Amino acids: CAISFATGKETQYF.

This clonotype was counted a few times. The CDR3 region has the DNA TGCAGTGCTAGAAATAGCGGGGAGGTAGATACGCAGTATTTT. Residues: CSARNSGEVDTQYF. V usage is TRBV20-1 and J usage is TRBJ2-3; TRBD2 agrees at 8 bases. The CDR3 consists of 14 residues. Germline values: CDR1 DFQATT, CDR2 SNEGSKA (reference sequence). The V gene end was trimmed by 2 bases and the J gene end by 5 bases; junction bases not matched to a gene: 6.

The CDR3 coding sequence is TGCAGTGCTAGGGGTGGACTAGCGGGGGGGAAGCAGTTCTTC. This translates into CSARGGLAGGKQFF. The rearrangement links TRBV20-1 to TRBJ2-1; 15 nucleotides line up with TRBD2. From germline, CDR1 is DFQATT and CDR2 SNEGSKA (reference sequence). V lost 3 bases to trimming and J lost 11 bases; unmatched junction nucleotides: 5. This CDR3 has 14 amino acids.

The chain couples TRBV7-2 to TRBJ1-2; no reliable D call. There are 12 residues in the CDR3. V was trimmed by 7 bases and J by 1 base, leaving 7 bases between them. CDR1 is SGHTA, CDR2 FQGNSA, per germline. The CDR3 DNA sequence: TGTGCCAGCACCAGAGATAACTATGGCTACACCTTC. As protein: CASTRDNYGYTF. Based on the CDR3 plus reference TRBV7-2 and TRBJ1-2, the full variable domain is GAGVSQSPSNKVTEKGKDVELRCDPISGHTALYWYRQSLGQGLEFLIYFQGNSAPDKSGLPSDRFSAERTGGSVSTLTIQRTQQEDSAVYLCASTRDNYGYTFGSGTRLTVV.

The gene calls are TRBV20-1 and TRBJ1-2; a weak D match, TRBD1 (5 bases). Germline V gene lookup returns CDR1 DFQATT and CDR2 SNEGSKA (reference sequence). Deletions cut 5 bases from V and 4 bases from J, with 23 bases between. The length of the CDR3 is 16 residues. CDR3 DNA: TGCAGTGCTTCCGGGGCAAGGGAAACCGGAGCCTATGGCTACACCTTC. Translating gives CSASGARETGAYGYTF.

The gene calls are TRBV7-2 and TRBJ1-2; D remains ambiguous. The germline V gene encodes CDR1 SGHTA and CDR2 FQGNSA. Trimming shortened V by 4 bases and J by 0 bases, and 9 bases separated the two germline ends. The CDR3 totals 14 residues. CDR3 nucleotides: TGTGCCAGCAGCTCTCAGAACGCTAACTATGGCTACACCTTC. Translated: CASSSQNANYGYTF.

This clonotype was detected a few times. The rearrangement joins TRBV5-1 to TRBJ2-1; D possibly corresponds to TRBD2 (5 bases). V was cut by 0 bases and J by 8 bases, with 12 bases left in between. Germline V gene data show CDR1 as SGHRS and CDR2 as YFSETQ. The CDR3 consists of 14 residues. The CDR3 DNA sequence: TGCGCCAGCAGCTTGGGATCGGGGAACCATGAGCAGTTCTTC. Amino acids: CASSLGSGNHEQFF.

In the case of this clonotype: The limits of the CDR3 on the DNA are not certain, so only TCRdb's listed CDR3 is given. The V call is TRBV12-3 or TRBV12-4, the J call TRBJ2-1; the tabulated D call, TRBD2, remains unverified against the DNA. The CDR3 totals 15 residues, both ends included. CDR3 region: CASSFSGRHFGEQFF.

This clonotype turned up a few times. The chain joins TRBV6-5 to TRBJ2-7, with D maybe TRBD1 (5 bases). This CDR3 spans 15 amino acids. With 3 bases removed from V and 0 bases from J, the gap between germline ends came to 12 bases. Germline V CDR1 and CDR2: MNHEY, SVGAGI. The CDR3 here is CASSYRAGNSYEQYF. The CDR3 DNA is TGTGCCAGCAGTTATAGGGCAGGGAACTCCTACGAGCAGTACTTC.

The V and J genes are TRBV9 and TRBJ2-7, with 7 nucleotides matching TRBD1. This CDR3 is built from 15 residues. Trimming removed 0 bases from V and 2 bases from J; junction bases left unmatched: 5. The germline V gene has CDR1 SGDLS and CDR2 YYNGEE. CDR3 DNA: TGTGCCAGCAGCGTAGCGACAGGGATGGCCTACGAGCAGTACTTC. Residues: CASSVATGMAYEQYF.

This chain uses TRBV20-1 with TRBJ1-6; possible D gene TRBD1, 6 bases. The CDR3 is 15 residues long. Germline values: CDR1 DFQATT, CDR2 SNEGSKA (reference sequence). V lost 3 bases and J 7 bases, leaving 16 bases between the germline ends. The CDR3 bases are TGCAGTGCTAGGGAGGGCTCAGGGGCCAATTCACCCCTCCACTTT. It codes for CSAREGSGANSPLHF.

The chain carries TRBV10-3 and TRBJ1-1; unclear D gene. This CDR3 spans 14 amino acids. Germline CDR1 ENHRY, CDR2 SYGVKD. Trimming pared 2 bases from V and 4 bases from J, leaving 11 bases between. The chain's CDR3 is CAISEQQRGTEAFF. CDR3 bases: TGTGCCATCAGTGAGCAGCAGCGGGGCACTGAAGCTTTCTTT.

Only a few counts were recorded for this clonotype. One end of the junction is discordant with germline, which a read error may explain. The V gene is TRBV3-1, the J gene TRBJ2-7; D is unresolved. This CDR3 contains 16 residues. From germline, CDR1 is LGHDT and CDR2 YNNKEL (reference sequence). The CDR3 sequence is CASTQDPNHRTYEQYF. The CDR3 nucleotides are TGTGCCAGCACCCAAGACCCAAACCATAGGACCTACGAGCAGTACTTC.

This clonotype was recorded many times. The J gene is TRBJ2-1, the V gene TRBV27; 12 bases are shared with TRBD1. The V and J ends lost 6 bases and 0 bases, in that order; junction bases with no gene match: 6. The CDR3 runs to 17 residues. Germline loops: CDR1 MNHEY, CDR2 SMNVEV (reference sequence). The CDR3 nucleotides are TGTGCCAGCAGGGGGACAGGGGGCGCAAGCTCCTACAATGAGCAGTTCTTC. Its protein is CASRGTGGASSYNEQFF.

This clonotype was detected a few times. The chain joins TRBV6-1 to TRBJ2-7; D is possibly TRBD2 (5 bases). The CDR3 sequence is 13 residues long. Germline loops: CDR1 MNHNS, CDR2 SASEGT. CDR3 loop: CATQEIGESEQYF. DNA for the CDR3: TGTGCTACTCAAGAGATCGGGGAGTCCGAGCAGTACTTC.

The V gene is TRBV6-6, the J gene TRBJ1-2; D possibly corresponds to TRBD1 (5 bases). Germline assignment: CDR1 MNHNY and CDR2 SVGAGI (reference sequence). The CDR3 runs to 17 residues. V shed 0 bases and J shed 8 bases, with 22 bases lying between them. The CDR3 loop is CASSYSRDGRENRGYTF. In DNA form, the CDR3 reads TGTGCCAGCAGTTACTCAAGGGACGGCCGAGAGAATCGGGGCTACACCTTC.

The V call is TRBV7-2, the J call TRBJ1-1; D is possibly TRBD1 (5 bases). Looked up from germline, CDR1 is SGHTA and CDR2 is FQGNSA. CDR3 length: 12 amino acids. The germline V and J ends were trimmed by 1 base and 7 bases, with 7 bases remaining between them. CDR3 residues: CASSLVQGEAFF. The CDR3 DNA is TGTGCCAGCAGCTTAGTGCAGGGTGAAGCTTTCTTT.

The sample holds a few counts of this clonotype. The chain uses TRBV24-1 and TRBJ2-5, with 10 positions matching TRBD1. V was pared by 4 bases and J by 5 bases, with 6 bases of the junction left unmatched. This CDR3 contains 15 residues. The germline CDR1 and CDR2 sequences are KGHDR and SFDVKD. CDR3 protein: CATSDTGTGVETQYF. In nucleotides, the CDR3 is TGTGCCACCAGTGACACCGGGACAGGGGTTGAGACCCAGTACTTC.

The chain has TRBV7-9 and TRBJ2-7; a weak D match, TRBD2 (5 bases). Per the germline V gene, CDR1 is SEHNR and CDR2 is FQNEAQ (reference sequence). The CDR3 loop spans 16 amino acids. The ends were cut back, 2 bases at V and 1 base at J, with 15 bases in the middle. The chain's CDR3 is CASSLHSRGGSYEQYF. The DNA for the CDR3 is TGTGCCAGCAGCTTACATTCCCGTGGAGGTTCCTACGAGCAGTACTTC.

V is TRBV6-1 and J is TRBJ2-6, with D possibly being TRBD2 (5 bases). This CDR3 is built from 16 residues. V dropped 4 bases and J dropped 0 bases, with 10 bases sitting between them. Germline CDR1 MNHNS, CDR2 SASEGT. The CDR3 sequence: CASSAGSRSGANVLTF. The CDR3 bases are TGTGCCAGCAGTGCGGGATCCCGCTCTGGGGCCAACGTCCTGACTTTC.

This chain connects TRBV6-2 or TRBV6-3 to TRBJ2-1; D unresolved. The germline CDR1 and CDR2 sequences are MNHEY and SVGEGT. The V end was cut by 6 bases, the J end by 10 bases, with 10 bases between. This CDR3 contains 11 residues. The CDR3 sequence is CASRDAHEQFF. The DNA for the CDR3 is TGTGCCAGCAGGGACGCTCACGAGCAGTTCTTC.

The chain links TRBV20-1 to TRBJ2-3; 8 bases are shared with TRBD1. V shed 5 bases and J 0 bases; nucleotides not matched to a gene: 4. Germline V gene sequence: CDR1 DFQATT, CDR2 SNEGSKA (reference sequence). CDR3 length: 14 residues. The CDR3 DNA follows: TGCAGTGCTCTCGGACAGGGCAGCACAGATACGCAGTATTTT. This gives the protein CSALGQGSTDTQYF.

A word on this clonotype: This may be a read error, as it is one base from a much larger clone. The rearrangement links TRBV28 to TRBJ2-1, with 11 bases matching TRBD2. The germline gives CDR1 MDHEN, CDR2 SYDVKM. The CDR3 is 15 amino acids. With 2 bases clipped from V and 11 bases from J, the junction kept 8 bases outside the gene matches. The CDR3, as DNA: TGTGCCAGCAGTTTAGCTAGCGGGGGGCAGGCTAAGCAGTTCTTC. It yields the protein CASSLASGGQAKQFF.

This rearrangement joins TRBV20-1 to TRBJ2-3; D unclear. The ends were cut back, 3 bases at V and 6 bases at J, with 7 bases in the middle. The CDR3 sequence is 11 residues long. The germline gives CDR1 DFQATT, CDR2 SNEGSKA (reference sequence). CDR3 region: CSASLSDTQYF. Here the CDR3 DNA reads TGCAGTGCTAGTTTATCCGATACGCAGTATTTT.